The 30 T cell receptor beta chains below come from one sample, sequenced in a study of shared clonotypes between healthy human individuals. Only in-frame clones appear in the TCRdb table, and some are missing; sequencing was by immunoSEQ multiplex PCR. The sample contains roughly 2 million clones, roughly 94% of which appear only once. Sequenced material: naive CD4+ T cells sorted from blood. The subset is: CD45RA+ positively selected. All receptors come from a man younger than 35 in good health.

This CDR3 reads CASSPEGGSYEQYF. CDR3 coding DNA: TGTGCCAGCAGCCCCGAGGGGGGCTCCTACGAGCAGTACTTC. The genes are TRBV11-2 and TRBJ2-7; D is perhaps TRBD1 or TRBD2 (6 bases each). The CDR3 loop spans 14 amino acids. V was pared by 5 bases and J by 0 bases, with 11 bases between. From germline, CDR1 is SGHAT and CDR2 FQNNGV.

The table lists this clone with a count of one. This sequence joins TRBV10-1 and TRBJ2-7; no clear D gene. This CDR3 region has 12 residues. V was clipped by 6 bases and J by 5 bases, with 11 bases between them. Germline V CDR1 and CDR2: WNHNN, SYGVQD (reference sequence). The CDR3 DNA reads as TGCGCCAGCAGGCCCCGCCCCGACGAGCAGTACTTC. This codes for CASRPRPDEQYF.

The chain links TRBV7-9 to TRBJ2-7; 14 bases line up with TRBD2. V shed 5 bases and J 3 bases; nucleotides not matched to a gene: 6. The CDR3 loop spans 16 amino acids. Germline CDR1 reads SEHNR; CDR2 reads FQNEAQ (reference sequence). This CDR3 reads CASSPGLAGDNYEQYF. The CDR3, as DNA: TGTGCCAGCAGCCCGGGACTAGCGGGAGATAACTACGAGCAGTACTTC.

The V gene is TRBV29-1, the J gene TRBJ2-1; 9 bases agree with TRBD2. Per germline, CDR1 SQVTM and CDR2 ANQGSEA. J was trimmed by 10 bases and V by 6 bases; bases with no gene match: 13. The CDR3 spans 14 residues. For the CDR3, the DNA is TGCAGCGTCAGTGGGATAGCGGGAGTGGGGGAGCAGTTCTTC. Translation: CSVSGIAGVGEQFF.

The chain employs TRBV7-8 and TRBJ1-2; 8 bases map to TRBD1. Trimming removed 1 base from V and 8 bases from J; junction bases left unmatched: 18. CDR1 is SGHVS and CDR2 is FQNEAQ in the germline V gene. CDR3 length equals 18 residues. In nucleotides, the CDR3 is TGTGCCAGCAGCTTAGATTATTTAGGACAGGGACTAGAATCGGGCTACACCTTC. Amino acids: CASSLDYLGQGLESGYTF.

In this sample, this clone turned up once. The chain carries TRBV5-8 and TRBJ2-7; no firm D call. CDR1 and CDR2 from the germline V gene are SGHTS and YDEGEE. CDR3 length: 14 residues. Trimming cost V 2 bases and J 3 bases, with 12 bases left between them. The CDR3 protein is CASSFPGRDYEQYF. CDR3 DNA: TGTGCCAGCAGCTTCCCTGGAAGGGACTACGAGCAGTACTTC.

Here the CDR3 reads CASSGQAATGELFF. The DNA for the CDR3 is TGTGCCAGCTCGGGCCAAGCGGCAACCGGGGAGCTGTTTTTT. The genes are TRBV2 and TRBJ2-2; D might be TRBD2 (5 bases). Trimming pared 8 bases from V and 5 bases from J, leaving 15 bases between. The germline V gene has CDR1 SNHLY and CDR2 FYNNEI. The CDR3 consists of 14 residues.

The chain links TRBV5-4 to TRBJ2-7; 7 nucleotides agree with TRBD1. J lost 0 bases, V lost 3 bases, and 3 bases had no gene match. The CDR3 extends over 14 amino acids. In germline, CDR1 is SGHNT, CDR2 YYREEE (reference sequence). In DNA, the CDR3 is TGTGCCAGCAGCTGGGGACAGACCTCCTACGAGCAGTACTTC. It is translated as CASSWGQTSYEQYF.

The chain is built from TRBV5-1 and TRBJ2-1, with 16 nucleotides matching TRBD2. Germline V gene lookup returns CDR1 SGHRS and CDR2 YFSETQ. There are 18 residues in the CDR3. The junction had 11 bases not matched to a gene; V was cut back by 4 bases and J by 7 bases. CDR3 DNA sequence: TGCGCCAGCAGCCTAGGGACTAGCGGGAGGGGTTGGGAGAATGAGCAGTTCTTC. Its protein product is CASSLGTSGRGWENEQFF.

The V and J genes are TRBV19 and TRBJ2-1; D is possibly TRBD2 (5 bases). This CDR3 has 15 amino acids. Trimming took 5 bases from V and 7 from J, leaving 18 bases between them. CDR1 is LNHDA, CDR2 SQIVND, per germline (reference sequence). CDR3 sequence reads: CASSDDTSRGNEQFF. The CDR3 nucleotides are TGTGCCAGTAGTGACGACACGTCACGGGGTAATGAGCAGTTCTTC.

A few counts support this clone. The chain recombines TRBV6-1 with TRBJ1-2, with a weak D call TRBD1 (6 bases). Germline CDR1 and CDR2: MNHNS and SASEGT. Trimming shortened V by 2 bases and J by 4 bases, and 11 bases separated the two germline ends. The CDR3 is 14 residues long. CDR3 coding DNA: TGTGCCAGCAGTGAATATGACAGGATCTATGGCTACACCTTC. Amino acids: CASSEYDRIYGYTF.

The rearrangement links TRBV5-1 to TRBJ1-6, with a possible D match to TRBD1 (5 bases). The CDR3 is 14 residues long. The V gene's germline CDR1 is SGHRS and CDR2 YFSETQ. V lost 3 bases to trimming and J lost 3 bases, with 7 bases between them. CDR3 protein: CASSSTVYNSPLHF. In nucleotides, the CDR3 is TGCGCCAGCAGCTCGACAGTCTATAATTCACCCCTCCACTTT.

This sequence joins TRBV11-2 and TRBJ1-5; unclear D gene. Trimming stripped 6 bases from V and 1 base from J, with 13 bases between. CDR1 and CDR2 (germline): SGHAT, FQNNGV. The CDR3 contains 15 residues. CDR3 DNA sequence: TGTGCCAGCAGTCCCGGTGAACGGAGCAATCAGCCCCAGCATTTT. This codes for CASSPGERSNQPQHF.

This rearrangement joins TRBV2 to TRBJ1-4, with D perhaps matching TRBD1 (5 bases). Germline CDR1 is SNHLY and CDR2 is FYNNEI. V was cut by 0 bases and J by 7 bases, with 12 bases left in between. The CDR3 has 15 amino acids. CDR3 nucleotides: TGTGCCAGCAGTGAAGCGCGCCCGGGGGGTGAAAAACTGTTTTTT. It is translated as CASSEARPGGEKLFF.

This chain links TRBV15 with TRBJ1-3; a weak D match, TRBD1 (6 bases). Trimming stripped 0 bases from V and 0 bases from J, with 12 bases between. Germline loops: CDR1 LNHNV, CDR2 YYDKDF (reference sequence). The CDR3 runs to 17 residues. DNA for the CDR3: TGTGCCACCAGCAGAGACAGGGGTGACCTCTCTGGAAACACCATATATTTT. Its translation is CATSRDRGDLSGNTIYF.

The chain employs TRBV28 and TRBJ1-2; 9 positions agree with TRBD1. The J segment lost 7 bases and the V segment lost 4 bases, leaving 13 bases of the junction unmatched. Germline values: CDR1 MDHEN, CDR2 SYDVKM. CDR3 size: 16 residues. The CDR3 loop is CASSSGTGKGGGGYTF. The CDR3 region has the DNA TGTGCCAGCAGTTCGGGGACAGGGAAAGGCGGAGGTGGCTACACCTTC.

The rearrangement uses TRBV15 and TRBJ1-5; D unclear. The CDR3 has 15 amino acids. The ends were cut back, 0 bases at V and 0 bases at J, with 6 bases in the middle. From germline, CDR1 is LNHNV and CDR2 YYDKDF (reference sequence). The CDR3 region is CATSRDMGSNQPQHF. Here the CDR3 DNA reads TGTGCCACCAGCAGAGATATGGGTAGCAATCAGCCCCAGCATTTT.

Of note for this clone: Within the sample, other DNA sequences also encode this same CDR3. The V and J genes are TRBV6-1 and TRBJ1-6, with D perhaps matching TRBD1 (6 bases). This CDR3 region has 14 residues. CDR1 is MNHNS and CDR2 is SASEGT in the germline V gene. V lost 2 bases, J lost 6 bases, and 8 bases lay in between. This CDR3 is CASSERGGNSPLHF. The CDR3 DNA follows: TGTGCCAGCAGTGAACGAGGGGGTAATTCACCCCTCCACTTT.

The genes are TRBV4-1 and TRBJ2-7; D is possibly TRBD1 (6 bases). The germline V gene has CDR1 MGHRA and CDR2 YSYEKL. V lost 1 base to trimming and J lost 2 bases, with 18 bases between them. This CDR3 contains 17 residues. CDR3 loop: CASSQGITGSGTYEQYF. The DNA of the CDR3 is TGCGCCAGCAGCCAAGGGATTACAGGGTCGGGCACCTACGAGCAGTACTTC.

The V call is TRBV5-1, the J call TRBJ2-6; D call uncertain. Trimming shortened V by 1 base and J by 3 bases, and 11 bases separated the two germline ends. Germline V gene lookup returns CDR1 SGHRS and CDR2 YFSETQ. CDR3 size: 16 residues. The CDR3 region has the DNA TGCGCCAGCAGCTTGCCGGTGGTGGATGGGGCCAACGTCCTGACTTTC. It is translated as CASSLPVVDGANVLTF.

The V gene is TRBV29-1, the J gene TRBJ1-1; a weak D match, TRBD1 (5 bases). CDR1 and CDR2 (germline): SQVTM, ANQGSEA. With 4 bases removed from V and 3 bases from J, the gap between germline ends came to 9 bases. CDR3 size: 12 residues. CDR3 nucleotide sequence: TGCAGCGTTGTCAGGGTCCACACTGAAGCTTTCTTT. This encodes CSVVRVHTEAFF.

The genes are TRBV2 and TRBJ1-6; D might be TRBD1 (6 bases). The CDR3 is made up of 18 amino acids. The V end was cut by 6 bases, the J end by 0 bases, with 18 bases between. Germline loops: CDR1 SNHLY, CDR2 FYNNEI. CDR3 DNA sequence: TGTGCCAGCAGCGACAGGATTTCAGGAAGCTCCTATAATTCACCCCTCCACTTT. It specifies CASSDRISGSSYNSPLHF.

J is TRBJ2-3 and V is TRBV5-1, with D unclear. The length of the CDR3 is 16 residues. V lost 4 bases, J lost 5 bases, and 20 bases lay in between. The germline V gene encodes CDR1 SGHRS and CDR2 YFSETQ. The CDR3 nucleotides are TGCGCCAGCAGCCCGGAGTTAGGACGTTTAAAAGATACGCAGTATTTT. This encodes CASSPELGRLKDTQYF.

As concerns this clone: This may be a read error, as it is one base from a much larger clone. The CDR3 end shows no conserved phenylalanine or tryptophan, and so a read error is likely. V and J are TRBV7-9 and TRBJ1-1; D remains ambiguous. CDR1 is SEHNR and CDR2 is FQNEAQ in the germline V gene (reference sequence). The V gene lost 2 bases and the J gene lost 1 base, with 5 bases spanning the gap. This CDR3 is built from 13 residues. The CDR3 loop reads CASSLLGNTEAFL. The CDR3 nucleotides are TGTGCCAGCAGCTTATTAGGGAACACTGAAGCTTTCCTT.

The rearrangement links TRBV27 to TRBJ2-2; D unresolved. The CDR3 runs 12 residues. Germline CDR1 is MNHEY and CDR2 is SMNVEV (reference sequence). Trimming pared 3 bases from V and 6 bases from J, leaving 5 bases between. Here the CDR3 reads CASSFMSGELFF. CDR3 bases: TGTGCCAGCAGTTTTATGTCCGGGGAGCTGTTTTTT.

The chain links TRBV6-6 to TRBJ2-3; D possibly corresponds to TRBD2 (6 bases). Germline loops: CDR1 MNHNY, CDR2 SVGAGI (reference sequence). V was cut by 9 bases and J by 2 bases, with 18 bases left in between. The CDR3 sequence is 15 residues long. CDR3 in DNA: TGTGCCAGTTCGGGTGGGGAGGCGTACACAGATACGCAGTATTTT. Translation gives CASSGGEAYTDTQYF.

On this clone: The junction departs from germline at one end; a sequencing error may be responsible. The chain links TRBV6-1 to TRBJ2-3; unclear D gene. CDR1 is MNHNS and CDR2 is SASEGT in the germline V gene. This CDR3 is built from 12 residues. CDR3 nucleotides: TGTGCCAGCAGACCCAGCAGAGATACGCAGTATTTT. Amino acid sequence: CASRPSRDTQYF.

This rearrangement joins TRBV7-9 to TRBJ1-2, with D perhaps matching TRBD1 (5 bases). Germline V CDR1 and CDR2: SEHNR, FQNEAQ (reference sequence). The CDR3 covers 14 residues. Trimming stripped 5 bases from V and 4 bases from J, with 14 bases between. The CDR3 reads CASSQSKQGYGYTF. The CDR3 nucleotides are TGTGCCAGCAGCCAAAGTAAGCAGGGCTATGGCTACACCTTC.

CDR3 nucleotides: TGTGCCAGCAGTTCAGCGGCGGACCCCTACGAGCAGTACTTC. Its translation: CASSSAADPYEQYF. This chain joins TRBV27 and TRBJ2-7; possible D gene TRBD2, 5 bases. CDR1 is MNHEY and CDR2 is SMNVEV in the germline V gene (reference sequence). V was cut by 4 bases and J by 2 bases, with 12 bases left in between. The CDR3 sequence is 14 residues long.

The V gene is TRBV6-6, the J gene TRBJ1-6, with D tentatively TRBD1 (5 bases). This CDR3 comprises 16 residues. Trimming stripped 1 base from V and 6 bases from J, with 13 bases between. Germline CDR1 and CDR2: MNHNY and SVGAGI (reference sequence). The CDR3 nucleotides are TGTGCCAGCAGTTACTTGCCGCAGGGCGTTAATTCACCCCTCCACTTT. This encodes CASSYLPQGVNSPLHF.